The 27 T cell receptor beta chains below come from one sample, sequenced in a study of T cell responses to AZD1222 COVID-19 vaccine. The repertoire was sequenced with immunoSEQ multiplex PCR; TCRdb's copy has only in-frame clones and lacks some. The data hold 90,000 or so clones, with roughly 90% observed a single time. The sample in question was peripheral blood, obtained 28 days after the second AZD1222 dose. These TCRs come from an adult who received the AZD1222 COVID-19 vaccine.

V and J are TRBV5-1 and TRBJ1-1, with a weak D call TRBD1 (5 bases). Trimming removed 2 bases from V and 3 bases from J, with 8 bases in between. Germline CDR1 is SGHRS and CDR2 is YFSETQ. The CDR3 covers 13 residues. CDR3: CASSFQGDTEAFF. In DNA, the CDR3 is TGCGCCAGCAGCTTCCAGGGAGACACTGAAGCTTTCTTT. Looking up the rest from reference TRBV5-1 and TRBJ1-1 gives the full variable domain: KAGVTQTPRYLIKTRGQQVTLSCSPISGHRSVSWYQQTPGQGLQFLFEYFSETQRNKGNFPGRFSGRQFSNSRSEMNVSTLELGDSALYLCASSFQGDTEAFFGQGTRLTVV.

The chain combines TRBV12-3 or TRBV12-4 with TRBJ1-2, with 7 bases lining up with TRBD1. The junction had 5 bases not matched to a gene; V was cut back by 5 bases and J by 5 bases. This CDR3 is 13 amino acids long. In nucleotides, the CDR3 is TGTGCCAGCAGTCCGACAGGGCTGTATGGCTACACCTTC. This encodes CASSPTGLYGYTF.

The chain has TRBV13 and TRBJ1-1; a weak D match, TRBD1 (6 bases). The CDR3 spans 19 residues. Germline V lookup: CDR1 PRHDT, CDR2 FYEKMQ (reference sequence). V lost 1 base to trimming and J lost 1 base, with 22 bases between them. CDR3 in amino acids: CASSLDRGTRGARNTEAFF. In DNA, the CDR3 is TGTGCCAGCAGCTTAGATAGGGGGACCCGGGGCGCCCGGAACACTGAAGCTTTCTTT.

This clone appeared once. The chain has TRBV6-5 and TRBJ2-7, with a tentative D call TRBD2 (5 bases). Germline CDR1 MNHEY, CDR2 SVGAGI. The V end lost 0 bases, the J end lost 5 bases, and 17 bases lay between the germline ends. CDR3 size: 16 residues. CDR3 amino acids: CASSYSSSGMRNEQYF. The CDR3, as DNA: TGTGCCAGCAGTTACTCATCCTCGGGAATGAGAAACGAGCAGTACTTC.

The V gene is TRBV10-3, the J gene TRBJ1-6, with unresolved D. Germline CDR1 ENHRY, CDR2 SYGVKD. Trimming removed 3 bases at V and 5 bases at J, with 5 bases between. The CDR3 has 13 residues. Here the CDR3 reads CAISDWDNSPLHF. The CDR3 bases are TGTGCCATCAGTGACTGGGATAATTCACCCCTCCACTTT.

V and J are TRBV7-9 and TRBJ1-2; the D gene is possibly TRBD1 (5 bases). V was shortened by 0 bases and J by 8 bases, with 16 bases between the two germline ends. Germline CDR1 reads SEHNR; CDR2 reads FQNEAQ (reference sequence). The CDR3 loop spans 15 amino acids. CDR3: CASSLAGGRRVGYTF. The CDR3 DNA follows: TGTGCCAGCAGCTTAGCGGGGGGACGGCGTGTCGGCTACACCTTC.

The chain joins TRBV5-4 to TRBJ2-5, with D perhaps TRBD1 or TRBD2 (6 bases each). This CDR3 comprises 12 residues. Trimming removed 7 bases from V and 5 bases from J, with 12 bases in between. Germline V CDR1 and CDR2: SGHNT, YYREEE (reference sequence). DNA for the CDR3: TGTGCCAGCGGGGGGCCCCTTGAGACCCAGTACTTC. This translates into CASGGPLETQYF.

This clone was seen only once. This chain joins TRBV6-1 and TRBJ1-6, with 8 bases matching TRBD1. Germline CDR1 reads MNHNS; CDR2 reads SASEGT. With 2 bases clipped from V and 6 bases from J, the junction kept 15 bases outside the gene matches. The CDR3 is 19 amino acids. The CDR3 nucleotides are TGTGCCAGCAGTGAAAGGTCAGGGGGCGCCTTTTTTCTTAATTCACCCCTCCACTTT. Amino acid sequence: CASSERSGGAFFLNSPLHF.

The chain joins TRBV5-6 to TRBJ2-2; 13 bases are shared with TRBD2. Trimming removed 3 bases from V and 1 base from J; junction bases left unmatched: 3. CDR1 is SGHDT and CDR2 is YYEEEE in the germline V gene. The CDR3 sequence is 17 residues long. CDR3 protein: CASSWGLAGLNTGELFF. DNA of the CDR3: TGTGCCAGCAGCTGGGGACTAGCGGGACTGAACACCGGGGAGCTGTTTTTT.

CDR3 amino acids: CASSFFDSPLHF. In DNA form, the CDR3 reads TGTGCCAGCAGTTTCTTTGATTCACCCCTCCACTTT. The J gene is TRBJ1-6, the V gene TRBV27; D is uncertain. Germline assignment: CDR1 MNHEY and CDR2 SMNVEV (reference sequence). Trimming removed 3 bases from V and 8 bases from J, with 5 bases in between. CDR3 size: 12 residues.

The V and J genes are TRBV9 and TRBJ2-3, with 11 bases fitting TRBD2. The V and J ends lost 2 bases and 0 bases, in that order; junction bases with no gene match: 5. Looked up from germline, CDR1 is SGDLS and CDR2 is YYNGEE. The CDR3 is 17 amino acids. CDR3: CASSVLTSGVSTDTQYF. In nucleotides, the CDR3 is TGTGCCAGCAGCGTCCTGACTAGCGGGGTCAGCACAGATACGCAGTATTTT.

The genes are TRBV29-1 and TRBJ2-2; 7 bases match TRBD1. In germline, CDR1 is SQVTM, CDR2 ANQGSEA. The ends lost 0 bases at V and 5 bases at J; junction bases unmatched: 12. The CDR3 runs to 17 residues. DNA for the CDR3: TGCAGCGTTGAAGATAGGAAGGGGGCAGGGCATACCGGGGAGCTGTTTTTT. As protein: CSVEDRKGAGHTGELFF.

The chain has TRBV27 and TRBJ2-6; TRBD1 might be the D (6 bases). The CDR3 length is 16 residues. The germline V gene encodes CDR1 MNHEY and CDR2 SMNVEV (reference sequence). With 2 bases removed from V and 1 base from J, the gap between germline ends came to 9 bases. CDR3 loop: CASSLGQGSGANVLTF. As DNA, the CDR3 is TGTGCCAGCAGTTTAGGGCAGGGGTCTGGGGCCAACGTCCTGACTTTC.

This chain uses TRBV10-3 with TRBJ2-7, with 7 nucleotides matching TRBD1. Germline V lookup: CDR1 ENHRY, CDR2 SYGVKD. The CDR3 has 16 amino acids. V shed 6 bases and J 0 bases; nucleotides not matched to a gene: 11. CDR3 sequence: CAISITGQESSYEQYF. DNA of the CDR3: TGTGCCATCAGCATAACTGGACAGGAGAGCTCCTACGAGCAGTACTTC.

The rearrangement links TRBV21-1 to TRBJ2-7; the table assigns TRBD1, which was not confirmed against the DNA. TRBV21-1 is an annotated pseudogene. This CDR3 is built from 16 residues. CDR3 nucleotide sequence: TGTGCCAGCAGCAAACAAGAAGTGGGGACAGGCGGCGAGCAGTACGTC. Protein sequence: CASSKQEVGTGGEQYV.

The V and J genes are TRBV6-5 and TRBJ2-7; D gene unclear. Germline CDR1 is MNHEY and CDR2 is SVGAGI. The CDR3 runs 15 residues. The germline V and J ends were trimmed by 6 bases and 4 bases, with 19 bases remaining between them. The CDR3 region has the DNA TGTGCCAGCAGGCCACAGAGAGAATTTCGGTACGAGCAGTACGTC. Protein sequence: CASRPQREFRYEQYV.

This clone appeared once. This chain uses TRBV3-1 (or the pseudogene TRBV3-2) with TRBJ2-5; 10 bases agree with TRBD2. The CDR3 has 17 residues. Germline V gene sequence: CDR1 LGHDT, CDR2 YNNKEL (reference sequence). Germline trimming cut 0 bases from V and 7 bases from J; bases unmatched to any gene: 11. CDR3 DNA: TGTGCCAGCAGCCAAGATCCCAGCGGGGGGGCTGGGGGGACCCAGTACTTC. Its translation is CASSQDPSGGAGGTQYF.

The chain employs TRBV11-3 and TRBJ1-1; a weak D match, TRBD1 (6 bases). Germline loops: CDR1 SGHNT, CDR2 YENEEA. This CDR3 has 13 amino acids. Trimming shortened V by 4 bases and J by 3 bases, and 9 bases separated the two germline ends. The CDR3 DNA is TGTGCCAGCAGCTCTGGACAGTACACTGAAGCTTTCTTT. Translated: CASSSGQYTEAFF.

This rearrangement joins TRBV21-1 to TRBJ2-7; TRBD1, the table's D call, lacks a check against the DNA. TRBV21-1 is designated a pseudogene. This CDR3 region has 14 residues. The CDR3 DNA sequence: TGTGCCAGCACCAAAGCAGGGGGCAGCTACGAGCAGTACGTC. Translation: CASTKAGGSYEQYV.

This rearrangement joins TRBV13 to TRBJ2-7; the match to TRBD1 covers 7 bases. CDR3 size: 13 residues. Germline assignment: CDR1 PRHDT and CDR2 FYEKMQ (reference sequence). Unmatched junction bases numbered 3, after V lost 5 bases and J lost 2 bases. The CDR3 region is CASSPGQPYEQYF. The CDR3 region has the DNA TGTGCCAGCAGCCCGGGACAGCCCTACGAGCAGTACTTC.

The rearrangement uses TRBV4-3 and TRBJ2-7; 10 bases align to TRBD2. From germline, CDR1 is LGHNA and CDR2 YSLEER. Trimming removed 4 bases from V and 2 bases from J; junction bases left unmatched: 5. The CDR3 covers 15 residues. CDR3 loop: CASSPERGGTYEQYF. Here the CDR3 DNA reads TGCGCCAGCAGCCCAGAGCGGGGGGGAACCTACGAGCAGTACTTC.

This chain uses TRBV2 with TRBJ1-1; D perhaps matches TRBD1 (6 bases). The germline V and J ends were trimmed by 5 bases and 4 bases, with 14 bases remaining between them. The length of the CDR3 is 14 residues. Germline CDR1 reads SNHLY; CDR2 reads FYNNEI. The DNA of the CDR3 is TGTGCCAGCAGTCGTGAGGGGGGGGGCACTGAAGCTTTCTTT. It encodes CASSREGGGTEAFF.

The chain links TRBV29-1 to TRBJ1-1; D is undetermined. Trimming shortened V by 1 base and J by 8 bases, and 11 bases separated the two germline ends. Per germline, CDR1 SQVTM and CDR2 ANQGSEA. The CDR3 consists of 12 residues. In nucleotides, the CDR3 is TGCAGCGTTGAAGCCCTTCAAATCGAAGCTTTCTTT. Its translation is CSVEALQIEAFF.

The chain carries TRBV19 and TRBJ1-1; 10 bases agree with TRBD1. CDR3 length equals 17 residues. Germline V gene data show CDR1 as LNHDA and CDR2 as SQIVND (reference sequence). V lost 4 bases, J lost 1 base, and 9 bases stayed unmatched. This chain's CDR3 is CASSSPTGGAGNTEAFF. DNA for the CDR3: TGTGCCAGTAGTAGCCCGACAGGGGGCGCGGGGAACACTGAAGCTTTCTTT.

This clone was seen only once. The junction departs from the called germline gene at one end, perhaps through a read error. The chain links TRBV5-1 to TRBJ2-7, with 9 bases aligning to TRBD1. The CDR3 spans 15 residues. The germline gives CDR1 SGHRS, CDR2 YFSETQ. CDR3 in amino acids: CASSLGDRASHEQYF. The CDR3 DNA reads TGCGCCAGCAGCTTGGGGGACAGGGCCTCCCACGAGCAGTACTTC.

This chain uses TRBV6-1 with TRBJ1-6; 8 bases fit TRBD1. V was pared by 1 base and J by 9 bases, with 5 bases of the junction left unmatched. The germline V gene has CDR1 MNHNS and CDR2 SASEGT. The CDR3 has 15 amino acids. Here the CDR3 DNA reads TGTGCCAGCAGTGAAGTGGCAGGGGGCGGTTCACCCCTCCACTTT. This codes for CASSEVAGGGSPLHF.

In DNA form, the CDR3 reads TGTGCCAGCAACCGGGGGCGGGTAACCGGGGAGCTGTTTTTT. Translation gives CASNRGRVTGELFF. The chain employs TRBV6-5 and TRBJ2-2; D is tentatively TRBD1 or TRBD2 (6 bases each). Looked up from germline, CDR1 is MNHEY and CDR2 is SVGAGI. The V gene lost 7 bases and the J gene lost 5 bases, with 14 bases spanning the gap. The CDR3 covers 14 residues.